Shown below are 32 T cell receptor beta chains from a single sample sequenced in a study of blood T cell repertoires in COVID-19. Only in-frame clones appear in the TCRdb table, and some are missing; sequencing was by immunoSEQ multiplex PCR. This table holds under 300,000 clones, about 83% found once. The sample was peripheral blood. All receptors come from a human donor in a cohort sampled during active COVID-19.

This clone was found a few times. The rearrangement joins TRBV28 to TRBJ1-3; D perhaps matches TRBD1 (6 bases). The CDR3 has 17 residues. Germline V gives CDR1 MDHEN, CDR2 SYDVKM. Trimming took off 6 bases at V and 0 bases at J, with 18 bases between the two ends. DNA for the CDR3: TGTGCCAGCAGCTTAAAACAGGGATTAATCTCTGGAAACACCATATATTTT. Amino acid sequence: CASSLKQGLISGNTIYF.

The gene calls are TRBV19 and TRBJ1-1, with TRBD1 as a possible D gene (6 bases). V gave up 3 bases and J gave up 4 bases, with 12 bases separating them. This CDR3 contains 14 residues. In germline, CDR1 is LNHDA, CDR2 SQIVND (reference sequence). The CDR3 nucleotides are TGTGCCAGTAGTATCAGGGGCGCGAGCACTGAAGCTTTCTTT. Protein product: CASSIRGASTEAFF.

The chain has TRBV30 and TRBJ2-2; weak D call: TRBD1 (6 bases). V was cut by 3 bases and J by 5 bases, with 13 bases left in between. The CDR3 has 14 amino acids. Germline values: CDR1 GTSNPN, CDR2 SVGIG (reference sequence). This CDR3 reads CAWRRVGGTGELFF. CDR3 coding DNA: TGTGCCTGGAGGAGGGTAGGGGGAACCGGGGAGCTGTTTTTT.

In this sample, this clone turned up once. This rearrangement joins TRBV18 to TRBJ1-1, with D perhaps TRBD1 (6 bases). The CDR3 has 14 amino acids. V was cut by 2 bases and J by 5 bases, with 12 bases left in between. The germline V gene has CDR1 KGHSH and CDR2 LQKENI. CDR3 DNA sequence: TGTGCCAGCTCACCAACGTCAGGGGATACTGAAGCTTTCTTT. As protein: CASSPTSGDTEAFF.

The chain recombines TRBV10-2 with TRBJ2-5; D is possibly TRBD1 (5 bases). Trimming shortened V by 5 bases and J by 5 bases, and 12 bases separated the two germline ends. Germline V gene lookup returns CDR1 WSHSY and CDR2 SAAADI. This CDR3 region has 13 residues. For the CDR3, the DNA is TGCGCCAGCAGTCTAGGGGCGAGGGAGACCCAGTACTTC. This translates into CASSLGARETQYF.

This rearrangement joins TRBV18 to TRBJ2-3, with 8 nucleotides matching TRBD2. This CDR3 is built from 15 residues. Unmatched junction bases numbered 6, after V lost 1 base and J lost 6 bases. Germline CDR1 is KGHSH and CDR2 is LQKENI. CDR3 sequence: CASSPLREGPDTQYF. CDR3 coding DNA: TGTGCCAGCTCACCACTCCGGGAGGGCCCCGATACGCAGTATTTT. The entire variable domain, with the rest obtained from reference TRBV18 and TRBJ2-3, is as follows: NAGVMQNPRHLVRRRGQEARLRCSPMKGHSHVYWYRQLPEEGLKFMVYLQKENIIDESGMPKERFSAEFPKEGPSILRIQQVVRGDSAAYFCASSPLREGPDTQYFGPGTRLTVL.

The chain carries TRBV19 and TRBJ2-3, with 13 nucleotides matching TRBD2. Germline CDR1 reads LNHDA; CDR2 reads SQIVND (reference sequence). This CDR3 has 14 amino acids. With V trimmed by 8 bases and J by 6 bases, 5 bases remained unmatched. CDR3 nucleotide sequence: TGTGCCAGTGGTACTAGCGGGGGGGCGGATACGCAGTATTTT. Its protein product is CASGTSGGADTQYF.

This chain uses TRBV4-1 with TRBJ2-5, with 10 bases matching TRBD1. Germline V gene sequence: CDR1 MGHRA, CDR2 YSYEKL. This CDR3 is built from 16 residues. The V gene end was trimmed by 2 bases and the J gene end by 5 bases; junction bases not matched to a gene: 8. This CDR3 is CASSQRDRGAGETQYF. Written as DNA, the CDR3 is TGCGCCAGCAGCCAACGGGACAGGGGCGCTGGGGAGACCCAGTACTTC.

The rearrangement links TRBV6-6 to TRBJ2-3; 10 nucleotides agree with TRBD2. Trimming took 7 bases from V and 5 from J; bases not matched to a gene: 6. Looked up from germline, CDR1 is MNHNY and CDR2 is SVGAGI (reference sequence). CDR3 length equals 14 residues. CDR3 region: CASTLAGGGDTQYF. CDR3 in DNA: TGTGCCAGCACCTTAGCGGGAGGTGGAGATACGCAGTATTTT.

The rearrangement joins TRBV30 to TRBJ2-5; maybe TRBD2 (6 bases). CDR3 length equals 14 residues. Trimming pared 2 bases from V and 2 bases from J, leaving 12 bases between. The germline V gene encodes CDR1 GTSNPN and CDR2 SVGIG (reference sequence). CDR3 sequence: CAWSRTGGQETQYF. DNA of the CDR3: TGTGCCTGGAGTCGAACCGGGGGTCAAGAGACCCAGTACTTC.

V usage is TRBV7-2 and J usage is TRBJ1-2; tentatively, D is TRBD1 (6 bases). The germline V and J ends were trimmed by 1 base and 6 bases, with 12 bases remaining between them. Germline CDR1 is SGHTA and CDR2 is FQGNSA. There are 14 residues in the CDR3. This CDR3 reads CASSLERTANGYTF. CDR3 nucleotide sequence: TGTGCCAGCAGCTTAGAACGGACAGCTAATGGCTACACCTTC.

The CDR3 nucleotides are TGTGCCACCAGTGATCCGAAACTCGGAGGGGCTGACGAGCAGTACTTC. Translation gives CATSDPKLGGADEQYF. The rearrangement uses TRBV24-1 and TRBJ2-7, with a tentative D call TRBD2 (6 bases). The CDR3 spans 16 residues. V lost 3 bases, J lost 5 bases, and 19 bases lay in between. CDR1 KGHDR and CDR2 SFDVKD come from the germline V gene.

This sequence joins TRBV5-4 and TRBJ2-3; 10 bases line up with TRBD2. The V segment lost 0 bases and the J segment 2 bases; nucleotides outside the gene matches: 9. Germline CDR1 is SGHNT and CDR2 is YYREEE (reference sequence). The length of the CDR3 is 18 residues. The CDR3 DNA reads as TGTGCCAGCAGCTTGGCCGGTAGCGGGGGGCCCTTCACAGATACGCAGTATTTT. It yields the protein CASSLAGSGGPFTDTQYF.

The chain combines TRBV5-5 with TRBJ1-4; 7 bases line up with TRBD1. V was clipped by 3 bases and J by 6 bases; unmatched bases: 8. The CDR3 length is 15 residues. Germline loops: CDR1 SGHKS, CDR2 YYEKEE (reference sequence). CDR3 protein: CASSYLDREYEKLFF. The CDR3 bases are TGTGCCAGCAGCTACTTAGACAGGGAATATGAAAAACTGTTTTTT.

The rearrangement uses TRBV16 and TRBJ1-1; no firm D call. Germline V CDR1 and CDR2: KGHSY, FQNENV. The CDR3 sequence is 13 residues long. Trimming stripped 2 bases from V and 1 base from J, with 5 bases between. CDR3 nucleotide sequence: TGTGCCAGCAGCCAAACACGGAACACTGAAGCTTTCTTT. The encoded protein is CASSQTRNTEAFF. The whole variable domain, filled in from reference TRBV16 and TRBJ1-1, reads GEEVAQTPKHLVRGEGQKAKLYCAPIKGHSYVFWYQQVLKNEFKFLISFQNENVFDETGMPKERFSAKCLPNSPCSLEIQATKLEDSAVYFCASSQTRNTEAFFGQGTRLTVV.

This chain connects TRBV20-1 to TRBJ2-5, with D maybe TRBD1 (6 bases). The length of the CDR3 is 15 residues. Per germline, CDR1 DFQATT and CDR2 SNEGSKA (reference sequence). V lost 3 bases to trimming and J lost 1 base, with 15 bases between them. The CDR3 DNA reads TGCAGTGCTAGTTCCCAGGGGATTCCCCAAGAGACCCAGTACTTC. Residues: CSASSQGIPQETQYF.

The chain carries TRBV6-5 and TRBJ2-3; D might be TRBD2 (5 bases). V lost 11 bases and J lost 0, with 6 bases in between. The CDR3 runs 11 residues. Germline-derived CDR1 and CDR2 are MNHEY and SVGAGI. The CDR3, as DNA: TGTGCCGGAGGTAGCACAGATACGCAGTATTTT. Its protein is CAGGSTDTQYF.

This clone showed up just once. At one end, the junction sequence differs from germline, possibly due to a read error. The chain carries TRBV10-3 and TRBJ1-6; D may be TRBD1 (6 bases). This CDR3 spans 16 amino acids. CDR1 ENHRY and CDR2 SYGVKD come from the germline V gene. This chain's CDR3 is CAISGVRGSYNSLLHF. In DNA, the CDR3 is TGTGCCATCAGTGGGGTCAGGGGTTCCTATAATTCACTCCTCCACTTT.

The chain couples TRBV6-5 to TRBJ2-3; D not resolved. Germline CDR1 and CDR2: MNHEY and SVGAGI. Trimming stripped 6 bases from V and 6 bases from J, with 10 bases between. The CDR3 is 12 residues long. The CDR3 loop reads CASRWASDTQYF. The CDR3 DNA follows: TGTGCCAGCAGGTGGGCTTCGGATACGCAGTATTTT.

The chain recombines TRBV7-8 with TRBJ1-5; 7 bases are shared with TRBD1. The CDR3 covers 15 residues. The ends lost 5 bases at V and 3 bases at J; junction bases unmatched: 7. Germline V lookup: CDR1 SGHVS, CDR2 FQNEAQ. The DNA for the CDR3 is TGTGCCAGCAGCCGAGACAGGGTCAACAATCAGCCCCAGCATTTT. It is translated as CASSRDRVNNQPQHF. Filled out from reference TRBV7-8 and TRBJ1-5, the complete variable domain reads GAGVSQSPRYKVAKRGQDVALRCDPISGHVSLFWYQQALGQGPEFLTYFQNEAQLDKSGLPSDRFFAERPEGSVSTLKIQRTQQEDSAVYLCASSRDRVNNQPQHFGDGTRLSIL.

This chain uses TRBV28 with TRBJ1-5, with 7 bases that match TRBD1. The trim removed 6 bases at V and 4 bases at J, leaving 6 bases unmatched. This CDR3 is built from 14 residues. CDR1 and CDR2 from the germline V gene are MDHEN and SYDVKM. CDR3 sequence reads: CASRYGTVNQPQHF. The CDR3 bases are TGTGCCAGCAGGTACGGGACAGTTAATCAGCCCCAGCATTTT.

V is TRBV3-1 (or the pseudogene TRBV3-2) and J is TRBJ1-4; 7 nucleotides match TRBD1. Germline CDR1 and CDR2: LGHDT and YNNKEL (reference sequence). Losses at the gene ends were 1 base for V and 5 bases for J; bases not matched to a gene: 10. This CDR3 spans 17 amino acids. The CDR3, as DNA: TGTGCCAGCAGCCAAGGGATAGGAGAGGGGGCAAATGAAAAACTGTTTTTT. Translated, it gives CASSQGIGEGANEKLFF.

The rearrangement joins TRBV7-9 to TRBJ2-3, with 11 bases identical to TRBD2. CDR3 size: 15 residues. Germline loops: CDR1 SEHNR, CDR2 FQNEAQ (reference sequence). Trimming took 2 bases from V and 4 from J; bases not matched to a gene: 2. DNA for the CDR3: TGTGCCAGCAGCTTACAGACTAGCGGGGCAGATACGCAGTATTTT. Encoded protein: CASSLQTSGADTQYF.

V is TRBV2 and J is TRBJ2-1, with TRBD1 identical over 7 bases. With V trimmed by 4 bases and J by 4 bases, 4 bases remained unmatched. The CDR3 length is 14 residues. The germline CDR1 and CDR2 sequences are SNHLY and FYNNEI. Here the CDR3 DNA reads TGTGCCAGCAGTGGACAGGGTGGGTACAATGAGCAGTTCTTC. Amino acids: CASSGQGGYNEQFF.

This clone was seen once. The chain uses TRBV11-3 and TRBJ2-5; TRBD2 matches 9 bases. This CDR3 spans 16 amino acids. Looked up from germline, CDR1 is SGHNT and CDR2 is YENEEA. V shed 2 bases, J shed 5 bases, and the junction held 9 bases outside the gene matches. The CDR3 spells CASSLTLAGFQETQYF. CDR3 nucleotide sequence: TGTGCCAGCAGCTTAACGCTAGCGGGATTTCAGGAGACCCAGTACTTC.

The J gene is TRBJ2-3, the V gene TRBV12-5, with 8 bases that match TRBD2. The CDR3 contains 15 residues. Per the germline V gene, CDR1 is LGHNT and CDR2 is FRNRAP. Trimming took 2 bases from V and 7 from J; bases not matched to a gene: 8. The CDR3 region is CASGLSSGLGNTQYF. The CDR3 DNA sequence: TGTGCTAGTGGTTTGTCTAGCGGGCTTGGGAATACGCAGTATTTT.

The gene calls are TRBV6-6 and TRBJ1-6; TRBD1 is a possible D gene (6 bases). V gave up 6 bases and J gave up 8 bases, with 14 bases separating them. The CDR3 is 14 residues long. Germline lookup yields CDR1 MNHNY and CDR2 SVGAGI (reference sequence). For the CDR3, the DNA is TGTGCCAGCAGAGAACAGGGAGTGGATTCACCCCTCCACTTT. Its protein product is CASREQGVDSPLHF.

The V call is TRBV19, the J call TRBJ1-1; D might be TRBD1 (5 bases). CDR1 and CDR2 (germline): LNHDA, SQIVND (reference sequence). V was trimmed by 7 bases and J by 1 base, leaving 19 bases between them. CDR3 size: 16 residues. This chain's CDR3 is CASKGRDGTSNTEAFF. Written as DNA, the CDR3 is TGTGCCAGTAAAGGCAGGGATGGCACCTCGAACACTGAAGCTTTCTTT. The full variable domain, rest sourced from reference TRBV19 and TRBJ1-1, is DGGITQSPKYLFRKEGQNVTLSCEQNLNHDAMYWYRQDPGQGLRLIYYSQIVNDFQKGDIAEGYSVSREKKESFPLTVTSAQKNPTAFYLCASKGRDGTSNTEAFFGQGTRLTVV.

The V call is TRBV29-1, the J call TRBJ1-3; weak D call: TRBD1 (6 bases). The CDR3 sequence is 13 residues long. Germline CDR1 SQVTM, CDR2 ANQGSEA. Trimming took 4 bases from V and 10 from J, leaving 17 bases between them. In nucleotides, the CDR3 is TGCAGCGTTGGGGGACAAAGGGAGGGTACCATATATTTT. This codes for CSVGGQREGTIYF.

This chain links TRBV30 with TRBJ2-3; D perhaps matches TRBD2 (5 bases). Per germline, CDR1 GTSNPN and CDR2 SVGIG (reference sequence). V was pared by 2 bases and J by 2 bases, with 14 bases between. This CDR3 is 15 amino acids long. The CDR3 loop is CAWSPPGGDTDTQYF. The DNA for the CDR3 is TGTGCCTGGAGTCCGCCAGGAGGAGACACAGATACGCAGTATTTT. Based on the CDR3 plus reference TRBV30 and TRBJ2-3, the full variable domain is SQTIHQWPATLVQPVGSPLSLECTVEGTSNPNLYWYRQAAGRGLQLLFYSVGIGQISSEVPQNLSASRPQDRQFILSSKKLLLSDSGFYLCAWSPPGGDTDTQYFGPGTRLTVL.

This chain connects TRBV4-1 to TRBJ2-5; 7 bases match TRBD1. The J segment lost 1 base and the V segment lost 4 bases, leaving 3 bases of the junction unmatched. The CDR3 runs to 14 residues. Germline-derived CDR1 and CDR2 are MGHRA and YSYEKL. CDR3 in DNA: TGCGCCAGCAGCCGCGGACAGGTCCAAGAGACCCAGTACTTC. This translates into CASSRGQVQETQYF.

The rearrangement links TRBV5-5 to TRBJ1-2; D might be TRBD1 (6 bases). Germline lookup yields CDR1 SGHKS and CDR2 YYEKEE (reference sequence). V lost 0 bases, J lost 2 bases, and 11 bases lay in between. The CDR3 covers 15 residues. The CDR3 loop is CASSLDPTGNYGYTF. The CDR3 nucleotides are TGTGCCAGCAGCTTGGACCCCACAGGGAACTATGGCTACACCTTC.